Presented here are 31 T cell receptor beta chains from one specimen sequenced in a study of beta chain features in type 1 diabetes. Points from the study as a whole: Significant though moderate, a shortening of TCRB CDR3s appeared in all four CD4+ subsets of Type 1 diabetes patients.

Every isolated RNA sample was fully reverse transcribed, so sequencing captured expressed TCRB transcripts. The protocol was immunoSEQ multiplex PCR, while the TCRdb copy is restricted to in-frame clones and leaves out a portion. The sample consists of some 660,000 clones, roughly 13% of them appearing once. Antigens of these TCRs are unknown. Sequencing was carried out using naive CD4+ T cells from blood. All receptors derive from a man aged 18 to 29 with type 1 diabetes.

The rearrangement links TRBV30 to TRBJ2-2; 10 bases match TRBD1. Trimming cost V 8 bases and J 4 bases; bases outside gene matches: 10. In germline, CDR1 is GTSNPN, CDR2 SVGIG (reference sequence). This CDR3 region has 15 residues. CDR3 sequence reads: CAAPTGGMVTGELFF. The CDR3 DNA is TGTGCCGCCCCGACAGGGGGCATGGTCACCGGGGAGCTGTTTTTT.

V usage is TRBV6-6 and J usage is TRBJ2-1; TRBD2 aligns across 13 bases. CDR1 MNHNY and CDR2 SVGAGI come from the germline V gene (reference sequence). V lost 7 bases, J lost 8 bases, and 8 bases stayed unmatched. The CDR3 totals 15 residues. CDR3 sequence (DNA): TGTGCCAGCACCTTCCGGACTAGCGGGAGCGATGAGCAGTTCTTC. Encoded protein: CASTFRTSGSDEQFF.

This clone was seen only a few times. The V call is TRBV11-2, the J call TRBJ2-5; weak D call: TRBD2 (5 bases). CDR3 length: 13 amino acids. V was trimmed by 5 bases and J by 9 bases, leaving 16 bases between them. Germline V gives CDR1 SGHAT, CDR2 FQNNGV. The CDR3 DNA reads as TGTGCCAGCAGCCCAAGGTGGCAGGAGGCCCAGTACTTC. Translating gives CASSPRWQEAQYF.

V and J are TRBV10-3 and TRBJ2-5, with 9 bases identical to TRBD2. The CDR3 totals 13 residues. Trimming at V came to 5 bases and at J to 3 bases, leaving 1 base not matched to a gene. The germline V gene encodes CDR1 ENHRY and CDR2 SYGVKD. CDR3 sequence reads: CAISIAGEETQYF. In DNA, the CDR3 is TGTGCCATCAGTATAGCGGGGGAAGAGACCCAGTACTTC.

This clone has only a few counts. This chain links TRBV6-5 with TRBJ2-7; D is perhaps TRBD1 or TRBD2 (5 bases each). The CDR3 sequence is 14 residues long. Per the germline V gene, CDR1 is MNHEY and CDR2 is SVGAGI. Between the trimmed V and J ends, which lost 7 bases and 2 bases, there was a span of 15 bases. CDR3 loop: CASTRDPGPYEQYF. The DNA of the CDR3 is TGTGCCAGCACTAGGGACCCGGGCCCCTACGAGCAGTACTTC.

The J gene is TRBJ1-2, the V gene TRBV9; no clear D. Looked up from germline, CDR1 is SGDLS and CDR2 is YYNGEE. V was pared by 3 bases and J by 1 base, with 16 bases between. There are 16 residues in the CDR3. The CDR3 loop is CASSAPQITINYGYTF. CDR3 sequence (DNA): TGTGCCAGCAGCGCACCACAGATCACCATTAACTATGGCTACACCTTC.

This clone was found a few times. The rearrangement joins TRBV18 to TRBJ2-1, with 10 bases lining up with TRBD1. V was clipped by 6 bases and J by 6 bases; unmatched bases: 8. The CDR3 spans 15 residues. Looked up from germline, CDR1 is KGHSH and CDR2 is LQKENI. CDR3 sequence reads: CASSPRGTGVNEQFF. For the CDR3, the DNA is TGTGCCAGCTCTCCCAGAGGGACAGGGGTCAATGAGCAGTTCTTC.

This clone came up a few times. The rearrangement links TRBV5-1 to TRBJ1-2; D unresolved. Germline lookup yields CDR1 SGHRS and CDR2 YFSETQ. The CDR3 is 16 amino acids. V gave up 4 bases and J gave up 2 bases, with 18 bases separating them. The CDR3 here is CASSLDWTEDNYGYTF. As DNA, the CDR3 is TGCGCCAGCAGCCTCGATTGGACGGAGGACAACTATGGCTACACCTTC.

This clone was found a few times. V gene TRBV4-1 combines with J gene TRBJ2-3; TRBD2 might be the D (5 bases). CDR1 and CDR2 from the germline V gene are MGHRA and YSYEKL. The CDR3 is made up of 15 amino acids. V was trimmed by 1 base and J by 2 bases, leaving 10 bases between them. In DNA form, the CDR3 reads TGCGCCAGCAGCCAAGTATCCGGGATCACAGATACGCAGTATTTT. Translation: CASSQVSGITDTQYF.

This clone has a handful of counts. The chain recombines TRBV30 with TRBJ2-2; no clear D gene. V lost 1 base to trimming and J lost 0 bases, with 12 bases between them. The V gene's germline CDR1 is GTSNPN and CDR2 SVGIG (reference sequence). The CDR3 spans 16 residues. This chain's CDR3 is CAWSDVALANTGELFF. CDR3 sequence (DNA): TGTGCCTGGAGTGACGTAGCCCTAGCGAACACCGGGGAGCTGTTTTTT.

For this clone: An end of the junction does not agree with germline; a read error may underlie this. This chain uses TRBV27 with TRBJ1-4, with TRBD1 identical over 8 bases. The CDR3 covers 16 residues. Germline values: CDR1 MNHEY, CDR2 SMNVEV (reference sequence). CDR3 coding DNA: TGTGCCAGCAGTTCGACCACAGGGGGAGTTGGAGAAAAACTGGTTTTT. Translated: CASSSTTGGVGEKLVF.

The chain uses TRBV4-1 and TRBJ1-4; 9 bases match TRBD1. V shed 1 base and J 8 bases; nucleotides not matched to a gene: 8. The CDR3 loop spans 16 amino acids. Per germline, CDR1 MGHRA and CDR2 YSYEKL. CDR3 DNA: TGCGCCAGCAGCCAAGTCTCTACAGGGGGCGCCGAAAAACTGTTTTTT. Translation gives CASSQVSTGGAEKLFF.

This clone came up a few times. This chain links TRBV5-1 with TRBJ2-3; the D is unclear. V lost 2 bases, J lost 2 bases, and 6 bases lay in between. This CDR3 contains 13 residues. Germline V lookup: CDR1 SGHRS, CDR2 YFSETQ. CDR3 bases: TGCGCCAGCAGCTTAGGAACCACAGATACGCAGTATTTT. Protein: CASSLGTTDTQYF.

This CDR3 is CASSLQGTPLGSYEQYF. CDR3 sequence (DNA): TGTGCCAGCAGTTTACAGGGTACCCCTCTCGGCTCCTACGAGCAGTACTTC. The chain is built from TRBV27 and TRBJ2-7; possible D gene TRBD1, 5 bases. The CDR3 is 17 amino acids. Deletions cut 2 bases from V and 0 bases from J, with 17 bases between. CDR1 is MNHEY and CDR2 is SMNVEV in the germline V gene (reference sequence).

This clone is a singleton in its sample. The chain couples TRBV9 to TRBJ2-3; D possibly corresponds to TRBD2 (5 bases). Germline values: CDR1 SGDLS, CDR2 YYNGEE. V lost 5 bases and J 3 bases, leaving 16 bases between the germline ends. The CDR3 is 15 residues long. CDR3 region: CASSWGEGLTDTQYF. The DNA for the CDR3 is TGTGCCAGCAGTTGGGGAGAGGGTTTGACAGATACGCAGTATTTT.

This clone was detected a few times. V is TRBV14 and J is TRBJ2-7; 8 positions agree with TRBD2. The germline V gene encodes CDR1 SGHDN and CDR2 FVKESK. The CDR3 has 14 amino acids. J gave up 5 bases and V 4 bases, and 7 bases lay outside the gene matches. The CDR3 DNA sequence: TGTGCCAGCAGCCCCGGGACTAGATTTAACGAGCAGTACTTC. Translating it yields CASSPGTRFNEQYF.

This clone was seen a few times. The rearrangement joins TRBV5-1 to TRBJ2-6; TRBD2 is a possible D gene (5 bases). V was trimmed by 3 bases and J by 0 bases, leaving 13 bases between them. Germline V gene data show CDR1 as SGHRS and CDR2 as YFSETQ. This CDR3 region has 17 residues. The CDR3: CASSSSTGNSGANVLTF. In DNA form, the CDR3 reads TGCGCCAGCAGCTCTTCGACCGGGAACTCTGGGGCCAACGTCCTGACTTTC.

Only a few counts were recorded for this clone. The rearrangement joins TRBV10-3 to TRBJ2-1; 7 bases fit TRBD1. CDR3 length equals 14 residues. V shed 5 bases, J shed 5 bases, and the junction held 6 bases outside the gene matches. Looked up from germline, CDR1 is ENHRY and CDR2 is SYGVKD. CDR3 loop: CAISPRDSNNEQFF. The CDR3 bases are TGTGCCATCAGTCCACGGGACAGTAACAATGAGCAGTTCTTC.

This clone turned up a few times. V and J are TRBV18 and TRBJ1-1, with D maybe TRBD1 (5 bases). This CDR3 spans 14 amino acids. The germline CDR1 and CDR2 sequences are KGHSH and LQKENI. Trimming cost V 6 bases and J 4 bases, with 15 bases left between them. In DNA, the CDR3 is TGTGCCAGCTCCTCGGCCAGGGTAGGCACTGAAGCTTTCTTT. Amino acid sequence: CASSSARVGTEAFF.

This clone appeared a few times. As DNA, the CDR3 is TGTGCCAGCAGCAGTGGGGGGACAGAGACCCAGTACTTC. Its protein is CASSSGGTETQYF. The chain is built from TRBV7-9 and TRBJ2-5, with a possible D match to TRBD2 (6 bases). The CDR3 loop spans 13 amino acids. Germline CDR1 reads SEHNR; CDR2 reads FQNEAQ (reference sequence). V was cut by 5 bases and J by 4 bases, with 11 bases left in between.

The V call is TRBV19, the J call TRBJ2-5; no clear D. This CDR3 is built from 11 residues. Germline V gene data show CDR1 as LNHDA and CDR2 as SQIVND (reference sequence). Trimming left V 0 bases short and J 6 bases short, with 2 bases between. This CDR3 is CASSIEKTQYF. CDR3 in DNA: TGTGCCAGTAGTATAGAAAAGACCCAGTACTTC.

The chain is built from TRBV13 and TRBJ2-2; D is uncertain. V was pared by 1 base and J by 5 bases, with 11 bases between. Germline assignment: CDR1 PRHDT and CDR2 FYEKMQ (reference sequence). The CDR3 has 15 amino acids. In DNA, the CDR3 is TGTGCCAGCAGCTTAGTTGGTTGGCCGACCGGGGAGCTGTTTTTT. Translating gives CASSLVGWPTGELFF.

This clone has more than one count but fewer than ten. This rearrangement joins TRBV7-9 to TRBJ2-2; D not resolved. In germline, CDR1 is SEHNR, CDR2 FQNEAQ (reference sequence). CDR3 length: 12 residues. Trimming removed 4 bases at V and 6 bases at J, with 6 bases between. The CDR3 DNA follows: TGTGCCAGCAGCTCAAGGGCCGGGGAGCTGTTTTTT. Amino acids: CASSSRAGELFF.

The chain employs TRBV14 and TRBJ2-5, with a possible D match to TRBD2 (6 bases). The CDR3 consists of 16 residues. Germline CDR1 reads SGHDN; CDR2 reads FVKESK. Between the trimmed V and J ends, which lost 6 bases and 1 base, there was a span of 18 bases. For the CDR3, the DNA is TGTGCCAGCAGTCCCACCCATGGGGGGACCCAAGAGACCCAGTACTTC. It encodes CASSPTHGGTQETQYF.

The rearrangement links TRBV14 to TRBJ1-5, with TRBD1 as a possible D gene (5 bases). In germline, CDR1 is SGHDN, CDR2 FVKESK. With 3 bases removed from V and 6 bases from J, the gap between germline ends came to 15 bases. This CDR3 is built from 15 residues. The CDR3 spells CASSQGQGFTQPQHF. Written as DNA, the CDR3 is TGTGCCAGCAGCCAGGGGCAGGGTTTCACTCAGCCCCAGCATTTT.

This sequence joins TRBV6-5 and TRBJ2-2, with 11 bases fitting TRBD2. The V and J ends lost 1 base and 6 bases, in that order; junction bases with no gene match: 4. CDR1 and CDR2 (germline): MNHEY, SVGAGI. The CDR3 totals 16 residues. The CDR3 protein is CASSYFLAGGSGELFF. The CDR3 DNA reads TGTGCCAGCAGTTACTTTCTAGCGGGAGGATCCGGGGAGCTGTTTTTT.

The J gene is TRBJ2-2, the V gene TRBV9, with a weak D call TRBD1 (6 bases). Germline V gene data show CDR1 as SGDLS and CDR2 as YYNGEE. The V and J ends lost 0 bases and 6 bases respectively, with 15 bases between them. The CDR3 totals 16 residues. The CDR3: CASSVAGRGWSGELFF. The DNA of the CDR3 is TGTGCCAGCAGCGTAGCTGGCAGGGGTTGGTCCGGGGAGCTGTTTTTT.

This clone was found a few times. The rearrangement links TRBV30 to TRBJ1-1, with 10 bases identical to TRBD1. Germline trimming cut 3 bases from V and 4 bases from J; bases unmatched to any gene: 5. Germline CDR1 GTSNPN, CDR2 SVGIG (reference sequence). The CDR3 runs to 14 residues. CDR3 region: CAWRRQGAVTEAFF. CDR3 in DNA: TGTGCCTGGAGACGACAGGGGGCGGTCACTGAAGCTTTCTTT.

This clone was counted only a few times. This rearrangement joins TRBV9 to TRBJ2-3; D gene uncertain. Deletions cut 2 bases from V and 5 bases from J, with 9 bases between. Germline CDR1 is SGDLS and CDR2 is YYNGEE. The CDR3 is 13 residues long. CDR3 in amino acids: CASSVQREDTQYF. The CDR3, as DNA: TGTGCCAGCAGCGTTCAAAGGGAAGATACGCAGTATTTT.

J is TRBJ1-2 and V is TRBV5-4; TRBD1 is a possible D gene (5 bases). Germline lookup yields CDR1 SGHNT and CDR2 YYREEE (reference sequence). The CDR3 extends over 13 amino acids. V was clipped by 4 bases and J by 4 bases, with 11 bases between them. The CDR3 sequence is CASSRPGTYGYTF. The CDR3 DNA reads TGTGCCAGCAGCAGGCCGGGGACCTATGGCTACACCTTC.

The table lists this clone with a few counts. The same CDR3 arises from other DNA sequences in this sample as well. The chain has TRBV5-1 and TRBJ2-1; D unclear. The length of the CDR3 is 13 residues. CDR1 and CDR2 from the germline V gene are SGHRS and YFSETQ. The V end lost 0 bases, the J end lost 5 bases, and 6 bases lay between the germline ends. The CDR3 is CASSLVADNEQFF. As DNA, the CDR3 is TGCGCCAGCAGCTTGGTGGCAGACAATGAGCAGTTCTTC.